This T cell receptor beta chain appears in the sequencing data of a study of blood T cell repertoires in COVID-19. Across the whole study: The United States, Italy and Spain supplied acute and convalescent COVID-19 samples.

V was pared by 10 bases and J by 4 bases, with 10 bases between. Germline V gene data show CDR1 as MNHEY and CDR2 as SMNVEV (reference sequence). CDR3 length: 11 residues. Authors' processing steps: Using reference gene primer amplification, nucleated cell counts were estimated. Only in-frame clones appear in the TCRdb table, and some are missing; sequencing was by immunoSEQ multiplex PCR. V, J and clone size reflect that table, while D and trimming were determined from the DNA. This sample yields about 350,000 clones, of which about 92% are seen a single time; around 3.9% belongs to the top ten. The source is a woman aged 55-75 years with COVID-19, enrolled during active disease. The specimen was peripheral blood. The chain has TRBV27 and TRBJ1-2, with D perhaps matching TRBD1 (5 bases). CDR3 sequence: CATSRGYGYTF. CDR3 DNA sequence: TGTGCCACCTCAAGGGGCTATGGCTACACCTTC.